Below, 22 T cell receptor beta chains from the same sample are listed, as sequenced in a study of post-analysis software for immune sequencing data (dated by TCRdb to between 2015 and 2017). Beyond this particular receptor, the publication reports: Patients showed significantly higher frequencies than controls for a handful of TRBV segments, among them TRBV5-6, TRBV5-1 and TRBV20-1.

Their recognized antigens are unknown. Receptor amplification or capture employed PCR. This sample was sequenced with an Illumina HiSeq 2500. Unique molecular identifiers were incorporated into TCR beta cDNA libraries to reduce PCR and sequencing biases. The public reads were reprocessed in TCRdb via fastp at Q25 and MiXCR, keeping in-frame beta chains. Each entry is one CDR3 protein sequence, shown with its most common DNA and genes. Counted in this sample were roughly 410,000 distinct CDR3 sequences; around 33% of them appeared once. The ten largest clones take up 13% of the sample. Specimen: blood. Every receptor here comes from a girl between 5 and 17 years old with multiple sclerosis.

This clonotype occurred a few times. V and J are TRBV18 and TRBJ2-7, with D tentatively TRBD2 (5 bases). Per germline, CDR1 KGHSH and CDR2 LQKENI. The germline V and J ends were trimmed by 3 bases and 7 bases, with 7 bases remaining between them. The CDR3 spans 11 residues. This chain's CDR3 is CASSPGGEQYF. DNA for the CDR3: TGTGCCAGCTCACCGGGCGGGGAGCAGTACTTC.

A word on this clonotype: Germline is not matched at one junction end, which may reflect a read error. The CDR3 DNA is TGTGCCAGCAGCTTGGCCGGGCACCCAATTGTTTTT. Protein product: CASSLAGHPIVF. The rearrangement links TRBV11-2 to TRBJ1-4; D unclear. Germline V gives CDR1 SGHAT, CDR2 FQNNGV. This CDR3 has 12 residues. Looking up the rest from reference TRBV11-2 and TRBJ1-4 gives the full variable domain: EAGVAQSPRYKIIEKRQSVAFWCNPISGHATLYWYQQILGQGPKLLIQFQNNGVVDDSQLPKDRFSAERLKGVDSTLKIQPAKLEDSAVYLCASSLAGHPIVFGSGTQLSVL.

The rearrangement links TRBV5-1 to TRBJ1-1; D not certain. Per germline, CDR1 SGHRS and CDR2 YFSETQ. The CDR3 is made up of 14 amino acids. V was trimmed by 0 bases and J by 1 base, leaving 7 bases between them. CDR3 in amino acids: CASSLVGPNTEAFF. CDR3 coding DNA: TGCGCCAGCAGCTTGGTCGGCCCGAACACTGAAGCTTTCTTT.

J is TRBJ2-1 and V is TRBV18; D is uncertain. Germline assignment: CDR1 KGHSH and CDR2 LQKENI. Deletions cut 0 bases from V and 9 bases from J, with 12 bases between. CDR3 size: 14 residues. CDR3 amino acids: CASSPPLLAGEQFF. CDR3 sequence (DNA): TGTGCCAGCTCACCACCTCTTCTCGCAGGTGAGCAGTTCTTC.

This sequence joins TRBV5-6 and TRBJ2-3; D uncertain. CDR3 size: 16 residues. Trimming left V 0 bases short and J 2 bases short, with 13 bases between. Germline V gives CDR1 SGHDT, CDR2 YYEEEE. The CDR3 sequence is CASSLARPVPTDTQYF. The DNA of the CDR3 is TGTGCCAGCAGCTTGGCCAGACCAGTCCCCACAGATACGCAGTATTTT.

There are a few counts of this clonotype. This may be a read error, as it is one base from a much larger clone. The chain has TRBV7-2 and TRBJ2-3; 9 nucleotides align to TRBD2. V gave up 2 bases and J gave up 0 bases; unmatched junction bases: 3. This CDR3 comprises 16 residues. Germline-derived CDR1 and CDR2 are SGHTA and FQGNSA. CDR3 loop: CASSLQAGGSTDTQYF. CDR3 DNA sequence: TGTGCCAGCAGCTTACAGGCGGGAGGGAGCACAGATACGCAGTATTTT.

The chain recombines TRBV27 with TRBJ2-6; no clear D gene. Germline V gives CDR1 MNHEY, CDR2 SMNVEV (reference sequence). The CDR3 is made up of 13 amino acids. The V gene lost 6 bases and the J gene lost 1 base, with 4 bases spanning the gap. The CDR3 DNA reads as TGTGCCAGCAGACCTTCTGGGGCCAACGTCCTGACTTTC. It is translated as CASRPSGANVLTF.

This clonotype was detected once. J is TRBJ1-6 and V is TRBV6-5; tentative D call: TRBD1 (6 bases). Trimming shortened V by 7 bases and J by 5 bases, and 12 bases separated the two germline ends. The CDR3 totals 14 residues. Germline CDR1 reads MNHEY; CDR2 reads SVGAGI. DNA for the CDR3: TGTGCCAGCACCGCCAGGGGCGATAATTCACCCCTCCACTTT. It specifies CASTARGDNSPLHF.

There are many counts of this clonotype. The rearrangement links TRBV20-1 to TRBJ2-1, with D maybe TRBD2 (6 bases). Per germline, CDR1 DFQATT and CDR2 SNEGSKA (reference sequence). The germline V and J ends were trimmed by 7 bases and 0 bases, with 13 bases remaining between them. This CDR3 is 14 amino acids long. CDR3 bases: TGCAGTGTCGCACGGCGGGGCTCCTACAATGAGCAGTTCTTC. It codes for CSVARRGSYNEQFF.

This sequence joins TRBV29-1 and TRBJ1-1, with unresolved D. Germline lookup yields CDR1 SQVTM and CDR2 ANQGSEA. The CDR3 covers 12 residues. The V end was cut by 3 bases, the J end by 7 bases, with 12 bases between. CDR3: CSVDKREGEAFF. CDR3 DNA: TGCAGCGTTGATAAAAGGGAGGGTGAAGCTTTCTTT. Combining the CDR3 with reference TRBV29-1 and TRBJ1-1 gives the whole variable domain SAVISQKPSRDICQRGTSLTIQCQVDSQVTMMFWYRQQPGQSLTLIATANQGSEATYESGFVIDKFPISRPNLTFSTLTVSNMSPEDSSIYLCSVDKREGEAFFGQGTRLTVV.

This clonotype was seen a single time. The rearrangement links TRBV3-1 to TRBJ1-2; no clear D gene. CDR1 LGHDT and CDR2 YNNKEL come from the germline V gene (reference sequence). V lost 7 bases to trimming and J lost 0 bases, with 6 bases between them. This CDR3 contains 12 residues. CDR3 nucleotide sequence: TGTGCCAGCACCTCCTCTAACTATGGCTACACCTTC. This encodes CASTSSNYGYTF.

The gene calls are TRBV19 and TRBJ2-4; D gene uncertain. CDR3 length: 13 residues. V lost 3 bases to trimming and J lost 6 bases, with 9 bases between them. Germline CDR1 LNHDA, CDR2 SQIVND (reference sequence). This chain's CDR3 is CASSIAGSNIQYF. Written as DNA, the CDR3 is TGTGCCAGTAGTATTGCAGGATCAAACATTCAGTACTTC.

This clonotype showed up just a few times. This chain uses TRBV7-9 with TRBJ2-7; D is possibly TRBD2 (6 bases). V lost 3 bases and J 4 bases, leaving 10 bases between the germline ends. Germline V gene data show CDR1 as SEHNR and CDR2 as FQNEAQ (reference sequence). This CDR3 contains 13 residues. The CDR3 DNA sequence: TGTGCCAGCAGCTTGGGCGCGGGGTACGAGCAGTACTTC. This encodes CASSLGAGYEQYF.

In regard to this clonotype: Possible read error: a much larger clone is one base away. The V and J genes are TRBV6-4 and TRBJ2-7, with TRBD2 identical over 10 bases. Trimming removed 6 bases from V and 7 bases from J; junction bases left unmatched: 15. Germline assignment: CDR1 MRHNA and CDR2 SNTAGT. This CDR3 has 16 residues. CDR3 protein: CASSAIPSGGAIEQYF. CDR3 sequence (DNA): TGTGCCAGCAGCGCAATACCCAGCGGGGGGGCCATTGAGCAGTACTTC.

This clonotype has a count of ten or more. This chain uses TRBV7-2 with TRBJ2-5; no clear D. In germline, CDR1 is SGHTA, CDR2 FQGNSA. Trimming removed 2 bases at V and 2 bases at J, with 6 bases between. The CDR3 runs 13 residues. In nucleotides, the CDR3 is TGTGCCAGCAGCTTACTATCACAAGAGACCCAGTACTTC. Its protein product is CASSLLSQETQYF.

The chain couples TRBV9 to TRBJ2-1, with TRBD2 matching 11 bases. The CDR3 is made up of 16 amino acids. Germline V lookup: CDR1 SGDLS, CDR2 YYNGEE. Unmatched junction bases numbered 4, after V lost 4 bases and J lost 1 base. As DNA, the CDR3 is TGTGCCAGCAGCCCTAGCGGGGGGAGATCCTACAATGAGCAGTTCTTC. Encoded protein: CASSPSGGRSYNEQFF.

This clonotype was detected a few times. The chain uses TRBV27 and TRBJ2-7, with TRBD2 matching over 8 bases. The V and J ends lost 8 bases and 3 bases, in that order; junction bases with no gene match: 9. Germline assignment: CDR1 MNHEY and CDR2 SMNVEV (reference sequence). This CDR3 has 14 residues. The CDR3 loop reads CASGSRGGSYEQYF. The CDR3 bases are TGTGCCAGCGGTTCTCGCGGGGGGAGCTACGAGCAGTACTTC.

This clonotype turned up a few times. The chain employs TRBV6-4 and TRBJ2-3; a possible D gene is TRBD2 (6 bases). CDR3 size: 15 residues. The germline V and J ends were trimmed by 0 bases and 3 bases, with 10 bases remaining between them. CDR1 MRHNA and CDR2 SNTAGT come from the germline V gene. CDR3 nucleotides: TGTGCCAGCAGTGACTCGGGGAGGCGGACAGATACGCAGTATTTT. Its protein is CASSDSGRRTDTQYF.

The rearrangement joins TRBV4-1 to TRBJ2-5; TRBD2 matches at 10 bases. The CDR3 length is 19 residues. In germline, CDR1 is MGHRA, CDR2 YSYEKL. Unmatched junction bases numbered 19, after V lost 2 bases and J lost 7 bases. The CDR3 DNA is TGCGCCAGCAGCCAATTCTATAGCGGGGGGACCGGGGGAGAGCGGACCCAGTACTTC. This gives the protein CASSQFYSGGTGGERTQYF.

The V and J genes are TRBV7-2 and TRBJ2-3, with 9 nucleotides matching TRBD2. Trimming at V came to 4 bases and at J to 6 bases, leaving 8 bases not matched to a gene. The V gene's germline CDR1 is SGHTA and CDR2 FQGNSA. CDR3 length: 15 residues. Written as DNA, the CDR3 is TGTGCCAGCAGCTCGCGGGGGGGCCAAGGGGATACGCAGTATTTT. Protein sequence: CASSSRGGQGDTQYF.

The J gene is TRBJ2-1, the V gene TRBV7-2; 7 nucleotides align to TRBD1. V dropped 1 base and J dropped 6; count of bases not matched to a gene: 9. The CDR3 spans 16 residues. CDR1 is SGHTA, CDR2 FQGNSA, per germline. DNA of the CDR3: TGTGCCAGCAGCTTAGTGGCTATGGGGACAGCCAATGAGCAGTTCTTC. Translating gives CASSLVAMGTANEQFF.

The rearrangement links TRBV29-1 to TRBJ2-1, with D hard to call. The CDR3 contains 14 residues. V lost 7 bases and J lost 4, with 17 bases in between. Germline V gene sequence: CDR1 SQVTM, CDR2 ANQGSEA. DNA for the CDR3: TGCAGCGCCCCCTTTTTTGGTCTGTACAATGAGCAGTTCTTC. It translates to CSAPFFGLYNEQFF.